This paragraph covers one TCR beta chain sequence. Between the trimmed V and J ends, which lost 2 bases and 5 bases, there was a span of 16 bases. CDR1 SGHKS and CDR2 YYEKEE come from the germline V gene (reference sequence). CDR3 size: 16 residues. The assay was immunoSEQ multiplex PCR, and TCRdb's table has in-frame clones only and misses some. The table has tens of thousands of clones, 80% to 90% seen once; the top ten hold 1.5% to 2%. The entry originates in a study of OX40 agonist ivuxolimab in advanced cancers. The origin of this receptor is an adult with an advanced solid tumor such as melanoma, head and neck, liver or kidney cancer. The rearrangement uses TRBV5-5 and TRBJ2-2; D is possibly TRBD1 or TRBD2 (6 bases each). The sequenced sample was CD4+ or CD8+ T cells sorted from blood, obtained in a trial of the OX40 agonist ivuxolimab. The CDR3 coding sequence is TGTGCCAGCAGCTTCCCCTTGGGGGGCGCAACCGGGGAGCTGTTTTTT. Protein: CASSFPLGGATGELFF.